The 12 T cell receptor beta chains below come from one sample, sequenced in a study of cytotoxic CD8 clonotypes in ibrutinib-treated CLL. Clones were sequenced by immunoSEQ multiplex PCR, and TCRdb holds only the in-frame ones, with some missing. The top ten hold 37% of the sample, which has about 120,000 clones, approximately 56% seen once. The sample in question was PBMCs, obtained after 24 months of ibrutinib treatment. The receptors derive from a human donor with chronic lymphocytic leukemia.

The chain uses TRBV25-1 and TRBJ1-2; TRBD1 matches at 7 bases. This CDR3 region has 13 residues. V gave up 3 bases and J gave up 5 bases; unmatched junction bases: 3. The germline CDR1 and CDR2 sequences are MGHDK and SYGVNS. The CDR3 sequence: CASSEVGQYGYTF. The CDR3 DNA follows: TGTGCCAGCAGTGAGGTGGGACAGTATGGCTACACCTTC.

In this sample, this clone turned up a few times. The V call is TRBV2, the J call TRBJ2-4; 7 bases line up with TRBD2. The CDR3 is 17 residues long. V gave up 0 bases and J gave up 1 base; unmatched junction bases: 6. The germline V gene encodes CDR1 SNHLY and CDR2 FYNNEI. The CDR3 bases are TGTGCCAGCAGTGAAGCGCTGGGGGGGTGGGCCAAAAACATTCAGTACTTC. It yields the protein CASSEALGGWAKNIQYF.

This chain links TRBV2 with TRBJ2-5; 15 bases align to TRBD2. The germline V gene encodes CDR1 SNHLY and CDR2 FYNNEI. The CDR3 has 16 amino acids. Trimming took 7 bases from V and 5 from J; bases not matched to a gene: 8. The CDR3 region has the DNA TGTGCCAGCACCGGACTAGCGGGGGGGCCGGGGGAGACCCAGTACTTC. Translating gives CASTGLAGGPGETQYF. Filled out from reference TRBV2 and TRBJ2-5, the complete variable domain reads EPEVTQTPSHQVTQMGQEVILRCVPISNHLYFYWYRQILGQKVEFLVSFYNNEISEKSEIFDDQFSVERPDGSNFTLKIRSTKLEDSAMYFCASTGLAGGPGETQYFGPGTRLLVL.

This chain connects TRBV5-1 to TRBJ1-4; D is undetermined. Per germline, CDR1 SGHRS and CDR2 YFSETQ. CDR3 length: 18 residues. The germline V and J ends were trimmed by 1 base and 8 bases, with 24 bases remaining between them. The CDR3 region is CASSLSPQREAGGEKLFF. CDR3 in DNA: TGCGCCAGCAGCTTGTCTCCCCAGCGGGAGGCGGGAGGAGAAAAACTGTTTTTT.

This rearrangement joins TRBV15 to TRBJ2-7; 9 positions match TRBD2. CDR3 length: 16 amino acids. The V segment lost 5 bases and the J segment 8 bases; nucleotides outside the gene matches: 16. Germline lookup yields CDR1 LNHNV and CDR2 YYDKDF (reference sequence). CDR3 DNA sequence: TGTGCCACCAGCCCCTCTAGCGGGACTCTTACTACGAAGCAGTACTTC. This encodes CATSPSSGTLTTKQYF.

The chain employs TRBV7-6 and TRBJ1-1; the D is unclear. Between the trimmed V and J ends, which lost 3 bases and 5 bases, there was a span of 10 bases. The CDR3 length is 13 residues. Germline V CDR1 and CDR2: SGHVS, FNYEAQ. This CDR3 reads CASSLGWVTEAFF. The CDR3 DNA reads TGTGCCAGCAGCTTGGGATGGGTTACTGAAGCTTTCTTT.

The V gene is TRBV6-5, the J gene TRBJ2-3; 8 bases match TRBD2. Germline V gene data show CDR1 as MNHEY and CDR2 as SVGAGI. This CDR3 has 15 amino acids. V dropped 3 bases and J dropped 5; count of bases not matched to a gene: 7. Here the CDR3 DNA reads TGTGCCAGCAGTTATCTTAGCGGGAAGATAGATACGCAGTATTTT. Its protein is CASSYLSGKIDTQYF.

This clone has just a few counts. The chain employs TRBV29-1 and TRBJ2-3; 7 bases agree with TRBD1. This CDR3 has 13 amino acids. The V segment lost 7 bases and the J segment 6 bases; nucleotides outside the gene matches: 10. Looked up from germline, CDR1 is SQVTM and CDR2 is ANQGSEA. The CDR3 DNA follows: TGCAGCGCCTTAACAGGGGAACTGGATACGCAGTATTTT. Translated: CSALTGELDTQYF.

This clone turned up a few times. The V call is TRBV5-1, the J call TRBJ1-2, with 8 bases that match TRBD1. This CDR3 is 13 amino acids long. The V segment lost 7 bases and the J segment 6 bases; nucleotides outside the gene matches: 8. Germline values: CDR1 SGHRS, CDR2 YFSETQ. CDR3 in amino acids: CASRLDRDHGYTF. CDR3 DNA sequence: TGCGCCAGCCGTCTGGACAGGGACCATGGCTACACCTTC.

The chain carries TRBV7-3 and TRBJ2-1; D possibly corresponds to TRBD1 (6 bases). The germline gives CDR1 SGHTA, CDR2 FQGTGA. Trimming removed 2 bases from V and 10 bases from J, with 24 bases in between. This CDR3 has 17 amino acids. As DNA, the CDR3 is TGTGCCAGCAGCTTAGACCCCCTCGGCATCCCGAGGGGGGAGCAGTTCTTC. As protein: CASSLDPLGIPRGEQFF.

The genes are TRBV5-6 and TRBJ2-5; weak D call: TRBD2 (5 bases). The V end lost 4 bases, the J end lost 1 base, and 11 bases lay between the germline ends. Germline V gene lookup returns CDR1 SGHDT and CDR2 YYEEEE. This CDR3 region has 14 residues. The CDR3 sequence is CASSLGLSQETQYF. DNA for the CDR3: TGTGCCAGCAGCCTAGGACTCTCCCAAGAGACCCAGTACTTC.

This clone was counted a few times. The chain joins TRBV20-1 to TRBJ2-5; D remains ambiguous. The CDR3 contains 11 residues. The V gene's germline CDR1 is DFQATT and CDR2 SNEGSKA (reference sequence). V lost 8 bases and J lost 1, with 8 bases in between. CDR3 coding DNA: TGCAGTAGTAGGACCCAAGAGACCCAGTACTTC. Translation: CSSRTQETQYF.